One sample yielded the 21 T cell receptor beta chains listed below, sequenced in a study of regulatory and conventional T cells in RAG deficiency. Some clones are missing from TCRdb's copy, which holds only in-frame ones; the method was immunoSEQ multiplex PCR. The repertoire consists of roughly 12,000 clones, with 85% to 95% occurring once and the leading ten covering approximately 1.1%. Conventional CD4+ T cells were sorted from blood as CD25-low CD127-high cells. These sequences were also reported in another study, on regulatory T cells. Per that study: The PCR used 52 TRBV and 13 TRBJ primers.

The sequencing sample was made of CD4+ effector T cells sorted from blood. These TCRs come from a human donor in good health.

This chain joins TRBV7-3 and TRBJ1-1; D is uncertain. Trimming removed 3 bases from V and 5 bases from J, with 10 bases in between. The CDR3 contains 13 residues. CDR1 is SGHTA, CDR2 FQGTGA, per germline. The CDR3 nucleotides read TGTGCCAGCAGCTTCCAGTCGGGGACTGAAGCTTTCTTT. Amino acids: CASSFQSGTEAFF.

The V gene is TRBV6-5, the J gene TRBJ2-3, with 10 positions matching TRBD2. In germline, CDR1 is MNHEY, CDR2 SVGAGI. This CDR3 is built from 13 residues. The trim removed 0 bases at V and 11 bases at J, leaving 2 bases unmatched. Here the CDR3 reads CASSYSIAGGQYF. The CDR3 DNA follows: TGTGCCAGCAGTTACTCGATAGCGGGGGGGCAGTATTTT.

V is TRBV7-6 and J is TRBJ1-5; 9 bases agree with TRBD1. V lost 1 base and J lost 5; bases outside the gene matches: 6. Germline CDR1 reads SGHVS; CDR2 reads FNYEAQ. The CDR3 is made up of 16 amino acids. The CDR3 DNA sequence: TGTGCCAGCAGCTTAGGACCGGGACAGGGTCATCAGCCCCAGCATTTT. Its protein product is CASSLGPGQGHQPQHF.

V usage is TRBV7-8 and J usage is TRBJ2-1; D remains ambiguous. This CDR3 has 15 amino acids. Germline assignment: CDR1 SGHVS and CDR2 FQNEAQ. V was shortened by 5 bases and J by 0 bases, with 11 bases between the two germline ends. CDR3 residues: CASSPESGSYNEQFF. The CDR3 DNA sequence: TGTGCCAGCAGCCCGGAATCAGGCTCCTACAATGAGCAGTTCTTC. Supplemented by reference TRBV7-8 and TRBJ2-1, the full variable domain reads GAGVSQSPRYKVAKRGQDVALRCDPISGHVSLFWYQQALGQGPEFLTYFQNEAQLDKSGLPSDRFFAERPEGSVSTLKIQRTQQEDSAVYLCASSPESGSYNEQFFGPGTRLTVL.

V gene TRBV28 combines with J gene TRBJ1-4, with D possibly TRBD1 on 6 matching bases. Germline values: CDR1 MDHEN, CDR2 SYDVKM. CDR3 length: 15 amino acids. V dropped 6 bases and J dropped 0 bases, with 11 bases sitting between them. CDR3 protein: CASSVGGATNEKLFF. Here the CDR3 DNA reads TGTGCCAGCAGCGTAGGGGGTGCAACTAATGAAAAACTGTTTTTT. Together with reference TRBV28 and TRBJ1-4, the CDR3 gives the full variable domain: DVKVTQSSRYLVKRTGEKVFLECVQDMDHENMFWYRQDPGLGLRLIYFSYDVKMKEKGDIPEGYSVSREKKERFSLILESASTNQTSMYLCASSVGGATNEKLFFGSGTQLSVL.

This clone was seen a single time. The chain uses TRBV19 and TRBJ1-2; 9 bases are shared with TRBD1. The CDR3 has 15 residues. The junction had 9 bases not matched to a gene; V was cut back by 5 bases and J by 5 bases. Per germline, CDR1 LNHDA and CDR2 SQIVND (reference sequence). This chain's CDR3 is CASSQQGARSYGYTF. CDR3 DNA: TGTGCCAGTAGTCAACAGGGGGCGCGGTCTTATGGCTACACCTTC. Variable domain in full (rest from reference TRBV19 and TRBJ1-2): DGGITQSPKYLFRKEGQNVTLSCEQNLNHDAMYWYRQDPGQGLRLIYYSQIVNDFQKGDIAEGYSVSREKKESFPLTVTSAQKNPTAFYLCASSQQGARSYGYTFGSGTRLTVV.

The genes are TRBV27 and TRBJ1-5; TRBD1 aligns across 8 bases. The J segment lost 4 bases and the V segment lost 1 base, leaving 6 bases of the junction unmatched. Germline assignment: CDR1 MNHEY and CDR2 SMNVEV (reference sequence). This CDR3 has 16 residues. Here the CDR3 reads CASSLFGQGLNQPQHF. CDR3 nucleotide sequence: TGTGCCAGCAGTTTATTCGGACAGGGTTTGAATCAGCCCCAGCATTTT.

The chain employs TRBV6-1 and TRBJ2-7; no firm D call. V was cut by 2 bases and J by 0 bases, with 8 bases left in between. CDR3 size: 14 residues. From germline, CDR1 is MNHNS and CDR2 SASEGT. The CDR3 here is CASSEWFSSYEQYF. DNA for the CDR3: TGTGCCAGCAGTGAATGGTTTAGCTCCTACGAGCAGTACTTC.

This chain uses TRBV11-2 with TRBJ1-2, with 9 bases fitting TRBD1. The CDR3 extends over 13 amino acids. Germline loops: CDR1 SGHAT, CDR2 FQNNGV. After removal of 5 bases from V and 8 bases from J, the junction contained 6 bases not matched to a gene. The CDR3 is CASSQTGGSGYTF. The DNA for the CDR3 is TGTGCCAGCAGCCAAACAGGGGGCTCGGGCTACACCTTC.

The rearrangement joins TRBV29-1 to TRBJ2-3; 11 bases align to TRBD2. Germline V gene lookup returns CDR1 SQVTM and CDR2 ANQGSEA. J lost 2 bases, V lost 7 bases, and 2 bases had no gene match. The CDR3 sequence is 13 residues long. CDR3 loop: CSGGLAVTDTQYF. DNA of the CDR3: TGCAGCGGGGGACTAGCGGTCACAGATACGCAGTATTTT.

The J gene is TRBJ1-1, the V gene TRBV5-4; TRBD1 is a possible D gene (5 bases). The CDR3 runs to 15 residues. CDR1 is SGHNT and CDR2 is YYREEE in the germline V gene (reference sequence). The ends were cut back, 4 bases at V and 2 bases at J, with 15 bases in the middle. CDR3 protein: CASSPGGKVNTEAFF. The CDR3 DNA reads as TGTGCCAGCAGCCCTGGGGGGAAAGTAAACACTGAAGCTTTCTTT.

The chain couples TRBV5-4 to TRBJ1-2, with 11 nucleotides matching TRBD1. This CDR3 is built from 15 residues. CDR1 is SGHNT and CDR2 is YYREEE in the germline V gene (reference sequence). V shed 4 bases, J shed 8 bases, and the junction held 10 bases outside the gene matches. The CDR3 region is CASSPGQGGMGGYTF. DNA for the CDR3: TGTGCCAGCAGCCCGGGACAGGGGGGAATGGGAGGCTACACCTTC. The variable domain in full, with the rest retrieved from reference TRBV5-4 and TRBJ1-2, is ETGVTQSPTHLIKTRGQQVTLRCSSQSGHNTVSWYQQALGQGPQFIFQYYREEENGRGNFPPRFSGLQFPNYSSELNVNALELDDSALYLCASSPGQGGMGGYTFGSGTRLTVV.

The chain carries TRBV6-6 and TRBJ1-6; a possible D gene is TRBD1 (6 bases). The CDR3 is made up of 13 amino acids. Looked up from germline, CDR1 is MNHNY and CDR2 is SVGAGI (reference sequence). V lost 8 bases to trimming and J lost 7 bases, with 12 bases between them. The CDR3 DNA is TGTGCCAGCCGGACAGCGGGGAATTCACCCCTCCACTTT. Its translation is CASRTAGNSPLHF.

This chain connects TRBV13 to TRBJ1-1; tentatively, D is TRBD1 (6 bases). The germline V and J ends were trimmed by 2 bases and 5 bases, with 9 bases remaining between them. CDR3 size: 13 residues. Germline CDR1 reads PRHDT; CDR2 reads FYEKMQ (reference sequence). Here the CDR3 reads CASSLLGGTEAFF. The CDR3, as DNA: TGTGCCAGCAGCTTATTAGGGGGTACTGAAGCTTTCTTT.

The V call is TRBV28, the J call TRBJ1-5; tentatively, D is TRBD1 (5 bases). The CDR3 has 19 residues. Trimming took off 2 bases at V and 2 bases at J, with 22 bases between the two ends. Germline V lookup: CDR1 MDHEN, CDR2 SYDVKM. The CDR3 here is CASSLGGGKRGKGNQPQHF. Written as DNA, the CDR3 is TGTGCCAGCAGTTTAGGTGGAGGGAAGAGGGGCAAGGGCAATCAGCCCCAGCATTTT.

The J gene is TRBJ1-6, the V gene TRBV30; 9 bases match TRBD1. Trimming removed 2 bases from V and 9 bases from J; junction bases left unmatched: 5. Germline assignment: CDR1 GTSNPN and CDR2 SVGIG (reference sequence). CDR3 length: 14 residues. CDR3 sequence (DNA): TGTGCCTGGAGTAAACAGGGGGCCGGTTCACCCCTCCACTTT. It translates to CAWSKQGAGSPLHF.

The chain links TRBV12-5 to TRBJ1-2; D perhaps matches TRBD1 (6 bases). Germline V gene sequence: CDR1 LGHNT, CDR2 FRNRAP. The CDR3 runs to 13 residues. Trimming stripped 3 bases from V and 5 bases from J, with 10 bases between. CDR3 region: CASGFSGAYGYTF. In nucleotides, the CDR3 is TGTGCTAGTGGTTTCTCAGGGGCTTATGGCTACACCTTC.

This chain links TRBV9 with TRBJ1-1; TRBD1 agrees at 11 bases. Looked up from germline, CDR1 is SGDLS and CDR2 is YYNGEE. CDR3 size: 16 residues. V was pared by 4 bases and J by 1 base, with 6 bases of the junction left unmatched. The CDR3 loop reads CASSPPGTGGNTEAFF. CDR3 sequence (DNA): TGTGCCAGCAGCCCACCCGGGACAGGGGGGAACACTGAAGCTTTCTTT.

This chain uses TRBV18 with TRBJ1-1; 7 bases align to TRBD1. The trim removed 5 bases at V and 1 base at J, leaving 7 bases unmatched. Germline assignment: CDR1 KGHSH and CDR2 LQKENI. The CDR3 runs to 15 residues. CDR3: CASSENRGGNTEAFF. The DNA for the CDR3 is TGTGCCAGCTCAGAAAACAGGGGTGGGAACACTGAAGCTTTCTTT. Full variable domain (outside the CDR3, taken from reference TRBV18 and TRBJ1-1): NAGVMQNPRHLVRRRGQEARLRCSPMKGHSHVYWYRQLPEEGLKFMVYLQKENIIDESGMPKERFSAEFPKEGPSILRIQQVVRGDSAAYFCASSENRGGNTEAFFGQGTRLTVV.

The chain couples TRBV27 to TRBJ2-5; 11 positions match TRBD2. CDR3 length: 17 amino acids. The V segment lost 0 bases and the J segment 5 bases; nucleotides outside the gene matches: 8. Germline loops: CDR1 MNHEY, CDR2 SMNVEV (reference sequence). This CDR3 reads CASSLSMIAGGYETQYF. The CDR3 DNA follows: TGTGCCAGCAGTTTATCGATGATAGCGGGAGGGTACGAGACCCAGTACTTC.

This clone was recorded a few times. The CDR3 DNA reads TGTGCCAGCAGCCTCCGACTAGCGCAAGAGCAGTACTTC. Amino acid sequence: CASSLRLAQEQYF. This rearrangement joins TRBV4-2 to TRBJ2-7, with 8 positions matching TRBD2. The CDR3 runs 13 residues. The V and J ends lost 4 bases and 7 bases, in that order; junction bases with no gene match: 6. CDR1 is LGHNA and CDR2 is YNFKEQ in the germline V gene.